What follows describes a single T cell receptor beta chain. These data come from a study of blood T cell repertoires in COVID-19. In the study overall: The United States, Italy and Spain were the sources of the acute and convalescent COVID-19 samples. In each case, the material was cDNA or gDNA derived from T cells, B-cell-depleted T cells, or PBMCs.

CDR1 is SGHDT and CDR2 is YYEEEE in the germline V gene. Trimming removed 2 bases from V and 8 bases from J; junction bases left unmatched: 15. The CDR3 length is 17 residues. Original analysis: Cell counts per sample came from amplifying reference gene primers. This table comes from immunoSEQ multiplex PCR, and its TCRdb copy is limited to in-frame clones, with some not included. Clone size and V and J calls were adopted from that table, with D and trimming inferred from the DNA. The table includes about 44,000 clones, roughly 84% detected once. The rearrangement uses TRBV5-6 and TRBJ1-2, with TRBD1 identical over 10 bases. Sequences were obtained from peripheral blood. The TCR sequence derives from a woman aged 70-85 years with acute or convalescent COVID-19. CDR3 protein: CASSLDPHAGTGVGYTF. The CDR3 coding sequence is TGTGCCAGCAGCTTAGACCCCCACGCCGGGACAGGGGTCGGCTACACCTTC.